Listed here are 29 T cell receptor beta chains from one sample, sequenced in a study of cytomegalovirus exposure and HLA in healthy donors. A multiplex PCR was run with 60 Vbeta primers and 13 Jbeta primers. Produced via immunoSEQ multiplex PCR; TCRdb's table is partial and in-frame only. This sample has more than 95,000 clones, with 75% found just once. Sequenced sample: PBMCs. These TCRs come from a man aged 40-49 years in good health and CMV-seronegative.

This chain connects TRBV7-2 to TRBJ1-1, with D perhaps TRBD1 (6 bases). Trimming shortened V by 4 bases and J by 2 bases, and 11 bases separated the two germline ends. Germline V gene lookup returns CDR1 SGHTA and CDR2 FQGNSA. CDR3 length: 14 residues. Written as DNA, the CDR3 is TGTGCCAGCAGCTCCAGAGGGGGAAACACTGAAGCTTTCTTT. It codes for CASSSRGGNTEAFF.

A few counts support this clone. The CDR3 sequence is CASSLYSNQPQHF. In nucleotides, the CDR3 is TGCGCCAGCAGCCTGTATAGCAATCAGCCCCAGCATTTT. The chain recombines TRBV4-1 with TRBJ1-5; the D is unclear. Trimming took off 4 bases at V and 0 bases at J, with 4 bases between the two ends. Germline V lookup: CDR1 MGHRA, CDR2 YSYEKL. The CDR3 has 13 amino acids.

The chain uses TRBV2 and TRBJ2-7, with a tentative D call TRBD1 (5 bases). V was trimmed by 10 bases and J by 2 bases, leaving 18 bases between them. Germline assignment: CDR1 SNHLY and CDR2 FYNNEI. The length of the CDR3 is 14 residues. Here the CDR3 reads CATTPKGVPYEQYF. CDR3 sequence (DNA): TGTGCCACCACCCCAAAAGGGGTTCCCTACGAGCAGTACTTC.

For the CDR3, the DNA is TGTGCCACCAACCCAACGACAGGGGGGACATCGAACACTGAAGCTTTCTTT. This gives the protein CATNPTTGGTSNTEAFF. This sequence joins TRBV15 and TRBJ1-1, with 9 positions matching TRBD1. CDR3 length: 17 residues. The V and J ends lost 7 bases and 1 base, in that order; junction bases with no gene match: 13. Germline assignment: CDR1 LNHNV and CDR2 YYDKDF (reference sequence).

The CDR3 sequence: CASTPGTYYGYTF. DNA of the CDR3: TGTGCCAGTACCCCTGGGACTTACTATGGCTACACCTTC. The gene calls are TRBV19 and TRBJ1-2; possible D gene TRBD1, 5 bases. Trimming removed 7 bases from V and 3 bases from J, with 12 bases in between. CDR1 is LNHDA, CDR2 SQIVND, per germline (reference sequence). This CDR3 has 13 residues.

The V call is TRBV27, the J call TRBJ2-5; D is ambiguous. The CDR3 is made up of 12 amino acids. Trimming took 0 bases from V and 4 from J, leaving 3 bases between them. Germline-derived CDR1 and CDR2 are MNHEY and SMNVEV (reference sequence). CDR3 DNA sequence: TGTGCCAGCAGTTTATCCGGAGAGACCCAGTACTTC. Amino acid sequence: CASSLSGETQYF.

The V call is TRBV7-2, the J call TRBJ1-3; maybe TRBD1 (6 bases). CDR3 length: 15 residues. Germline CDR1 and CDR2: SGHTA and FQGNSA. Between the trimmed V and J ends, which lost 3 bases and 8 bases, there was a span of 17 bases. In DNA form, the CDR3 reads TGTGCCAGCAGCTTTTTAACACAGGGACAAGACACCATATATTTT. Translated: CASSFLTQGQDTIYF.

The chain is built from TRBV21-1 and TRBJ2-2; whether TRBD1, the table's D call, matches the DNA was not checked. TRBV21-1 is described as a pseudogene. This CDR3 comprises 18 residues. The CDR3 DNA reads as TGTGCCAGCAGCAAAGTGCAGGACAGGGGCCCCAACACCGGGGAGCTGTTTTTT. Translating gives CASSKVQDRGPNTGELFF.

V usage is TRBV9 and J usage is TRBJ1-3; D is undetermined. V dropped 3 bases and J dropped 0 bases, with 10 bases sitting between them. Germline-derived CDR1 and CDR2 are SGDLS and YYNGEE. This CDR3 is built from 15 residues. The CDR3 loop reads CASSGENFSGNTIYF. CDR3 nucleotide sequence: TGTGCCAGCAGCGGAGAGAATTTCTCTGGAAACACCATATATTTT.

The genes are TRBV19 and TRBJ2-7; 11 bases align to TRBD2. This CDR3 region has 14 residues. The V gene's germline CDR1 is LNHDA and CDR2 SQIVND (reference sequence). After removal of 5 bases from V and 2 bases from J, the junction contained 2 bases not matched to a gene. Written as DNA, the CDR3 is TGTGCCAGTAGTGCGACTAGCGGGGCCTACGAGCAGTACTTC. Protein product: CASSATSGAYEQYF. Drawing the rest from reference TRBV19 and TRBJ2-7, the complete variable domain is DGGITQSPKYLFRKEGQNVTLSCEQNLNHDAMYWYRQDPGQGLRLIYYSQIVNDFQKGDIAEGYSVSREKKESFPLTVTSAQKNPTAFYLCASSATSGAYEQYFGPGTRLTVT.

The chain combines TRBV28 with TRBJ1-4; maybe TRBD1 (5 bases). Germline V gene data show CDR1 as MDHEN and CDR2 as SYDVKM. Trimming took off 3 bases at V and 3 bases at J, with 11 bases between the two ends. The CDR3 has 15 residues. CDR3 sequence reads: CASSFWGGANEKLFF. The CDR3 DNA reads as TGTGCCAGCAGTTTCTGGGGGGGAGCTAATGAAAAACTGTTTTTT.

This clone has a handful of counts. The chain couples TRBV4-1 to TRBJ1-3; D may be TRBD1 (6 bases). Germline V gene sequence: CDR1 MGHRA, CDR2 YSYEKL. Trimming removed 6 bases from V and 4 bases from J, with 16 bases in between. The CDR3 loop spans 15 amino acids. This CDR3 is CASRTWQGRGNTIYF. DNA of the CDR3: TGCGCCAGCAGGACGTGGCAGGGGCGCGGAAACACCATATATTTT.

This clone was detected only a few times. The chain has TRBV18 and TRBJ2-2, with D tentatively TRBD1 (5 bases). This CDR3 is built from 16 residues. Trimming left V 1 base short and J 4 bases short, with 13 bases between. Germline lookup yields CDR1 KGHSH and CDR2 LQKENI. CDR3 sequence: CASSPLPGSGTGELFF. The DNA for the CDR3 is TGTGCCAGCTCACCACTCCCAGGGTCTGGCACCGGGGAGCTGTTTTTT.

This clone has only a few counts. The chain joins TRBV12-5 to TRBJ1-1; 9 bases are a match to TRBD1. The V segment lost 7 bases and the J segment 1 base; nucleotides outside the gene matches: 1. Germline V gene lookup returns CDR1 LGHNT and CDR2 FRNRAP. The CDR3 is 13 residues long. The CDR3 DNA follows: TGTGCTAGTGTGACAGGGGGGAACACTGAAGCTTTCTTT. It specifies CASVTGGNTEAFF.

This sequence joins TRBV19 and TRBJ1-4; D gene uncertain. Per germline, CDR1 LNHDA and CDR2 SQIVND (reference sequence). V was cut by 0 bases and J by 0 bases, with 14 bases left in between. CDR3 length: 18 amino acids. CDR3: CASSIDPTGIPTNEKLFF. In nucleotides, the CDR3 is TGTGCCAGTAGTATAGATCCCACGGGGATACCAACTAATGAAAAACTGTTTTTT.

CDR3 residues: CASSFDGYTQYF. The CDR3 DNA reads TGTGCCAGCAGCTTCGACGGGTATACGCAGTATTTT. The rearrangement links TRBV7-6 to TRBJ2-3; D is uncertain. The germline gives CDR1 SGHVS, CDR2 FNYEAQ. CDR3 length equals 12 residues. V lost 3 bases and J lost 7, with 8 bases in between. The variable domain in full, completed from reference TRBV7-6 and TRBJ2-3, reads GAGVSQSPRYKVTKRGQDVALRCDPISGHVSLYWYRQALGQGPEFLTYFNYEAQQDKSGLPNDRFSAERPEGSISTLTIQRTEQRDSAMYRCASSFDGYTQYFGPGTRLTVL.

There are a few counts of this clone. The chain employs TRBV4-2 and TRBJ1-6; 8 nucleotides line up with TRBD1. The V gene end was trimmed by 4 bases and the J gene end by 9 bases; junction bases not matched to a gene: 5. The CDR3 is 14 residues long. Germline-derived CDR1 and CDR2 are LGHNA and YNFKEQ. CDR3 region: CASSPTGVGSPLHF. CDR3 in DNA: TGTGCCAGCAGCCCGACAGGGGTTGGTTCACCCCTCCACTTT.

V is TRBV11-2 and J is TRBJ1-2; perhaps TRBD1 as D (5 bases). Trimming removed 5 bases at V and 8 bases at J, with 12 bases between. The CDR3 is 12 amino acids. The V gene's germline CDR1 is SGHAT and CDR2 FQNNGV. The CDR3 sequence: CASSLQEGGYTF. The CDR3 coding sequence is TGTGCCAGCAGCCTACAGGAGGGCGGCTACACCTTC.

The V gene is TRBV2, the J gene TRBJ1-2; the D gene is possibly TRBD1 (6 bases). The germline V and J ends were trimmed by 7 bases and 8 bases, with 20 bases remaining between them. Germline V gene data show CDR1 as SNHLY and CDR2 as FYNNEI. The CDR3 is 14 amino acids. CDR3 bases: TGTGCCAGCAATCCACGGGGGGGGGCACGGGGCTACACCTTC. Encoded protein: CASNPRGGARGYTF.

This chain links TRBV18 with TRBJ2-4; possible D gene TRBD2, 5 bases. V was trimmed by 1 base and J by 0 bases, leaving 7 bases between them. Germline V CDR1 and CDR2: KGHSH, LQKENI. This CDR3 has 15 residues. CDR3 sequence (DNA): TGTGCCAGCTCACCACGCGGGCTAGCCAAAAACATTCAGTACTTC. Amino acid sequence: CASSPRGLAKNIQYF.

The chain combines TRBV2 with TRBJ2-1, with 8 nucleotides matching TRBD2. Germline V gives CDR1 SNHLY, CDR2 FYNNEI. CDR3 length equals 16 residues. With V trimmed by 4 bases and J by 8 bases, 13 bases remained unmatched. In nucleotides, the CDR3 is TGTGCCAGCAGTGTTCACATCGGGGGGGCTTCCCATGAGCAGTTCTTC. This sequence encodes CASSVHIGGASHEQFF. Combining the CDR3 with reference TRBV2 and TRBJ2-1 gives the whole variable domain EPEVTQTPSHQVTQMGQEVILRCVPISNHLYFYWYRQILGQKVEFLVSFYNNEISEKSEIFDDQFSVERPDGSNFTLKIRSTKLEDSAMYFCASSVHIGGASHEQFFGPGTRLTVL.

This clone turned up a few times. The chain joins TRBV27 to TRBJ1-1; 10 nucleotides agree with TRBD1. Germline trimming cut 3 bases from V and 3 bases from J; bases unmatched to any gene: 4. The length of the CDR3 is 15 residues. Germline V gene lookup returns CDR1 MNHEY and CDR2 SMNVEV (reference sequence). The CDR3 bases are TGTGCCAGCAGTTTTCTGACAGGGGGCTACACTGAAGCTTTCTTT. Translating it yields CASSFLTGGYTEAFF.

This chain's CDR3 is CASSSFYGYTF. CDR3 DNA sequence: TGTGCCAGCAGTTCCTTCTATGGCTACACCTTC. The chain combines TRBV6-5 with TRBJ1-2, with D hard to call. Looked up from germline, CDR1 is MNHEY and CDR2 is SVGAGI. The CDR3 consists of 11 residues. V shed 4 bases and J shed 4 bases, with 4 bases lying between them.

This clone appeared once. The genes are TRBV6-6 and TRBJ2-7, with a possible D match to TRBD2 (5 bases). Per germline, CDR1 MNHNY and CDR2 SVGAGI (reference sequence). The CDR3 totals 12 residues. V was pared by 6 bases and J by 1 base, with 7 bases between. DNA for the CDR3: TGTGCCAGCAGCGAGGGATCCTACGAGCAGTACTTC. Protein sequence: CASSEGSYEQYF.

The chain recombines TRBV30 with TRBJ2-3; 13 bases map to TRBD2. From germline, CDR1 is GTSNPN and CDR2 SVGIG (reference sequence). The V segment lost 0 bases and the J segment 4 bases; nucleotides outside the gene matches: 1. The CDR3 is 15 amino acids. CDR3 in DNA: TGTGCCTGGAGTGTACTAGCGGGAGGGCCAGATACGCAGTATTTT. It translates to CAWSVLAGGPDTQYF.

V is TRBV12-1 and J is TRBJ2-1; the DNA was not compared with TRBD2, the D call given in the table. TRBV12-1 is noted as a pseudogene. There are 18 residues in the CDR3. CDR3 protein: CASSPNPGLAGGPHEQFF. DNA for the CDR3: TGTGCCAGCAGCCCAAACCCGGGACTAGCGGGAGGGCCCCATGAGCAGTTCTTC.

The chain joins TRBV10-3 to TRBJ2-1; no definite D call. Germline V gene data show CDR1 as ENHRY and CDR2 as SYGVKD. With 3 bases removed from V and 7 bases from J, the gap between germline ends came to 7 bases. The CDR3 has 12 residues. CDR3 amino acids: CAISDSSNEQFF. The CDR3 nucleotides read TGTGCCATCAGTGATTCGTCGAATGAGCAGTTCTTC.

This clone has only a few counts. Here the CDR3 reads CASSMISGDTQYF. The CDR3 nucleotides read TGTGCCAGTAGTATGATTTCGGGAGATACGCAGTATTTT. This rearrangement joins TRBV19 to TRBJ2-3; D call uncertain. The germline V gene has CDR1 LNHDA and CDR2 SQIVND (reference sequence). CDR3 length: 13 residues. Trimming shortened V by 3 bases and J by 5 bases, and 9 bases separated the two germline ends.

The gene calls are TRBV21-1 and TRBJ2-3; the table assigns TRBD1, which was not confirmed against the DNA. TRBV21-1 is designated a pseudogene. The CDR3 is 15 residues long. The CDR3 bases are TGTGCCAGCAGCAAAGGGGTCGCAGGTTGGGATACGCAGTATTTT. It codes for CASSKGVAGWDTQYF.